This T cell receptor beta chain is drawn from a study of blood T cell repertoires in COVID-19. This clone is a singleton in its sample. Assay: immunoSEQ multiplex PCR; the TCRdb copy retains only in-frame clones and omits some. The profile shows some 59,000 clones, around 80% of them singletons. The source material was peripheral blood. This TCR derives from a man aged 30 to 39 with COVID-19, enrolled during active disease.

The CDR3 is CATSDRAGGPSYNEQFF. CDR3 bases: TGTGCCACCAGTGACCGGGCGGGGGGCCCTTCCTACAATGAGCAGTTCTTC. The chain has TRBV24-1 and TRBJ2-1; 8 positions agree with TRBD2. Trimming removed 4 bases from V and 1 base from J; junction bases left unmatched: 8. Germline V lookup: CDR1 KGHDR, CDR2 SFDVKD. There are 17 residues in the CDR3.